The source of this T cell receptor (beta chain) is a study of CD8 T cells in ankylosing spondylitis. V lost 3 bases and J lost 7, with 15 bases in between. Germline CDR1 LNHNV, CDR2 YYDKDF (reference sequence). The CDR3 is 14 residues long. The authors made TCR beta libraries by quantitative 5'-RACE with molecular barcodes. TCRdb re-derived calls from the 5' RACE reads in MiXCR, one entry per CDR3 protein. The table has 300,000 to 400,000 distinct CDR3 sequences, under 25% seen once; the top ten hold roughly a sixth. A few counts support this clonotype. The antigen is not known. Study-level results: Peripheral blood samples showed relatively rare disease-linked clones, and these clones were CD8+. Blood from ankylosing spondylitis patients appeared to carry a characteristic roughly eight-variant TCR beta motif. Disease-linked clones reportedly concentrated significantly in matched ankylosing spondylitis synovial fluid. Reactive arthritis synovial fluid and blood were previously reported to contain some motif variants.

The sequence came from a male donor with ankylosing spondylitis. This chain joins TRBV15 and TRBJ1-2; D uncertain. Sequenced: blood, either unsorted or a sorted T cell fraction (not recorded which). CDR3 bases: TGTGCCACCAGCAGTGGCGGAAGTCCCTCTGGCTACACCTTC. Protein: CATSSGGSPSGYTF. Filled out from reference TRBV15 and TRBJ1-2, the complete variable domain reads DAMVIQNPRYQVTQFGKPVTLSCSQTLNHNVMYWYQQKSSQAPKLLFHYYDKDFNNEADTPDNFQSRRPNTSFCFLDIRSPGLGDTAMYLCATSSGGSPSGYTFGSGTRLTVV.